Each of the 26 T cell receptor beta chains below was sequenced from the same sample in a study of cytomegalovirus exposure and HLA in healthy donors. PCR employed 60 Vbeta and 13 Jbeta primers. Clones were sequenced by immunoSEQ multiplex PCR, and TCRdb holds only the in-frame ones, with some missing. Here the sample spans 150,000 to 200,000 clones, more than 65% being singletons. The sequenced sample consisted of PBMCs. These receptors came from a young man in good health and CMV-seronegative.

The chain joins TRBV5-1 to TRBJ2-5, with D possibly TRBD1 on 6 matching bases. The V and J ends lost 0 bases and 0 bases respectively, with 15 bases between them. The V gene's germline CDR1 is SGHRS and CDR2 YFSETQ. The CDR3 has 17 residues. Here the CDR3 reads CASSLGAGDMYQETQYF. In DNA, the CDR3 is TGCGCCAGCAGCTTGGGCGCAGGGGACATGTACCAAGAGACCCAGTACTTC.

J is TRBJ2-5 and V is TRBV4-2; 9 nucleotides match TRBD2. V shed 6 bases and J 5 bases; nucleotides not matched to a gene: 13. This CDR3 contains 16 residues. Germline V lookup: CDR1 LGHNA, CDR2 YNFKEQ. The CDR3 loop is CASSTKASGEGETQYF. In DNA form, the CDR3 reads TGTGCCAGCAGTACCAAGGCTAGCGGGGAAGGGGAGACCCAGTACTTC.

This chain joins TRBV5-6 and TRBJ2-2, with TRBD2 identical over 9 bases. The junction had 8 bases not matched to a gene; V was cut back by 0 bases and J by 5 bases. Germline V gives CDR1 SGHDT, CDR2 YYEEEE. The CDR3 extends over 17 amino acids. The CDR3 loop reads CASSLVVAGEDTGELFF. The CDR3 DNA sequence: TGTGCCAGCAGCTTGGTGGTAGCGGGGGAAGATACCGGGGAGCTGTTTTTT. Together with reference TRBV5-6 and TRBJ2-2, the CDR3 gives the full variable domain: DAGVTQSPTHLIKTRGQQVTLRCSPKSGHDTVSWYQQALGQGPQFIFQYYEEEERQRGNFPDRFSGHQFPNYSSELNVNALLLGDSALYLCASSLVVAGEDTGELFFGEGSRLTVL.

The CDR3 is CASASAGQETQYF. The CDR3 DNA follows: TGTGCCAGCGCCTCCGCGGGCCAAGAGACCCAGTACTTC. The chain employs TRBV6-5 and TRBJ2-5, with D perhaps matching TRBD2 (5 bases). The CDR3 loop spans 13 amino acids. Trimming left V 8 bases short and J 1 base short, with 11 bases between. Germline CDR1 is MNHEY and CDR2 is SVGAGI.

The rearrangement links TRBV30 to TRBJ1-2; 9 bases are shared with TRBD1. CDR1 and CDR2 from the germline V gene are GTSNPN and SVGIG (reference sequence). CDR3 length: 14 residues. Trimming cost V 4 bases and J 5 bases; bases outside gene matches: 8. The CDR3, as DNA: TGTGCCTGGACCTATGGGACAGGGTGGTATGGCTACACCTTC. Its protein is CAWTYGTGWYGYTF.

The rearrangement joins TRBV30 to TRBJ2-2; D unclear. Germline values: CDR1 GTSNPN, CDR2 SVGIG (reference sequence). The germline V and J ends were trimmed by 0 bases and 0 bases, with 8 bases remaining between them. This CDR3 has 15 amino acids. The CDR3 DNA is TGTGCCTGGAGTGTCGGGTCCCCGAACACCGGGGAGCTGTTTTTT. Protein: CAWSVGSPNTGELFF.

The chain joins TRBV30 to TRBJ1-5; 8 bases agree with TRBD1. This CDR3 comprises 14 residues. Germline V CDR1 and CDR2: GTSNPN, SVGIG (reference sequence). Trimming cost V 2 bases and J 6 bases; bases outside gene matches: 6. For the CDR3, the DNA is TGTGCCTGGAGTACACAGGGGGGGGGTCAGCCCCAGCATTTT. Translation gives CAWSTQGGGQPQHF. Based on the CDR3 plus reference TRBV30 and TRBJ1-5, the full variable domain is SQTIHQWPATLVQPVGSPLSLECTVEGTSNPNLYWYRQAAGRGLQLLFYSVGIGQISSEVPQNLSASRPQDRQFILSSKKLLLSDSGFYLCAWSTQGGGQPQHFGDGTRLSIL.

V gene TRBV6-4 combines with J gene TRBJ1-6, with a weak D call TRBD1 (6 bases). CDR1 and CDR2 from the germline V gene are MRHNA and SNTAGT. V shed 6 bases and J shed 3 bases, with 12 bases lying between them. The CDR3 spans 15 residues. The CDR3: CASRSDSVYNSPLHF. CDR3 nucleotides: TGTGCCAGCAGATCGGACAGTGTCTATAATTCACCCCTCCACTTT.

This chain joins TRBV18 and TRBJ2-3; TRBD1 might be the D (6 bases). The germline CDR1 and CDR2 sequences are KGHSH and LQKENI. V gave up 6 bases and J gave up 5 bases, with 21 bases separating them. The CDR3 spans 16 residues. CDR3 DNA: TGTGCCAGCTCCCTAGGAACAGGGCGGAATCAAGATACGCAGTATTTT. Translation: CASSLGTGRNQDTQYF.

This clone has only a few counts. The rearrangement joins TRBV5-1 to TRBJ2-7, with D perhaps TRBD1 (6 bases). The CDR3 loop spans 15 amino acids. V was clipped by 3 bases and J by 2 bases, with 15 bases between them. Per germline, CDR1 SGHRS and CDR2 YFSETQ. The DNA for the CDR3 is TGCGCCAGCAGCTCGATATACAGGGAACCCTACGAGCAGTACTTC. It translates to CASSSIYREPYEQYF.

This chain uses TRBV7-6 with TRBJ2-5; the match to TRBD2 covers 9 bases. Per germline, CDR1 SGHVS and CDR2 FNYEAQ. There are 16 residues in the CDR3. Trimming took 4 bases from V and 2 from J; bases not matched to a gene: 8. The CDR3 coding sequence is TGTGCCAGCAGCTCGGGCCCAAGCGGGGGGCAAGAGACCCAGTACTTC. Translation gives CASSSGPSGGQETQYF.

The CDR3, as DNA: TGTGCCAGCAGTGAAGCTGACGGCGGAAGCTACGAGCAGTACTTC. Residues: CASSEADGGSYEQYF. The chain joins TRBV2 to TRBJ2-7; D unresolved. Trimming stripped 0 bases from V and 3 bases from J, with 12 bases between. The CDR3 has 15 amino acids. Germline assignment: CDR1 SNHLY and CDR2 FYNNEI.

The gene calls are TRBV2 and TRBJ1-3; 10 nucleotides agree with TRBD1. The CDR3 is 16 residues long. Germline trimming cut 6 bases from V and 0 bases from J; bases unmatched to any gene: 5. Germline CDR1 reads SNHLY; CDR2 reads FYNNEI. CDR3 DNA sequence: TGTGCCAGCAGGGGGACAGGGGTTCCCTCTGGAAACACCATATATTTT. Translating gives CASRGTGVPSGNTIYF.

The chain uses TRBV27 and TRBJ2-7, with D unresolved. V gave up 5 bases and J gave up 1 base, with 18 bases separating them. The CDR3 is 16 residues long. The germline V gene has CDR1 MNHEY and CDR2 SMNVEV (reference sequence). The CDR3 DNA is TGTGCCAGCAGTCGGGTGTCGGAATCCCCGTCCTACGAGCAGTACTTC. Residues: CASSRVSESPSYEQYF.

This clone came up once. This chain links TRBV5-6 with TRBJ2-5; TRBD1 agrees at 12 bases. Germline V gene sequence: CDR1 SGHDT, CDR2 YYEEEE. V was clipped by 3 bases and J by 5 bases; unmatched bases: 17. The length of the CDR3 is 19 residues. This CDR3 is CASSWGQGAGVDVRETQYF. The CDR3 DNA reads as TGTGCCAGCAGCTGGGGACAGGGGGCGGGAGTGGACGTTCGGGAGACCCAGTACTTC. Full variable domain (missing parts from reference TRBV5-6 and TRBJ2-5): DAGVTQSPTHLIKTRGQQVTLRCSPKSGHDTVSWYQQALGQGPQFIFQYYEEEERQRGNFPDRFSGHQFPNYSSELNVNALLLGDSALYLCASSWGQGAGVDVRETQYFGPGTRLLVL.

V is TRBV27 and J is TRBJ2-7; D perhaps matches TRBD2 (6 bases). This CDR3 comprises 13 residues. V was pared by 3 bases and J by 5 bases, with 11 bases between. CDR1 and CDR2 (germline): MNHEY, SMNVEV (reference sequence). The CDR3 sequence: CASSFTGVNEQYF. The CDR3 region has the DNA TGTGCCAGCAGTTTTACGGGGGTGAACGAGCAGTACTTC.

The V and J genes are TRBV27 and TRBJ2-7, with 11 bases fitting TRBD1. Germline lookup yields CDR1 MNHEY and CDR2 SMNVEV (reference sequence). This CDR3 has 16 residues. The junction had 13 bases not matched to a gene; V was cut back by 5 bases and J by 7 bases. The CDR3: CASSPWDRGVEGEQYF. CDR3 in DNA: TGTGCCAGCAGTCCGTGGGACAGGGGGGTGGAGGGGGAGCAGTACTTC.

CDR3 amino acids: CASSSDRAGSEQYF. The CDR3 region has the DNA TGTGCCAGCAGCTCGGACAGGGCTGGGAGCGAGCAGTACTTC. The chain combines TRBV11-2 with TRBJ2-7; 8 bases match TRBD1. Trimming at V came to 4 bases and at J to 6 bases, leaving 8 bases not matched to a gene. The CDR3 loop spans 14 amino acids. Germline V gene lookup returns CDR1 SGHAT and CDR2 FQNNGV. The entire variable domain, with the rest obtained from reference TRBV11-2 and TRBJ2-7, is as follows: EAGVAQSPRYKIIEKRQSVAFWCNPISGHATLYWYQQILGQGPKLLIQFQNNGVVDDSQLPKDRFSAERLKGVDSTLKIQPAKLEDSAVYLCASSSDRAGSEQYFGPGTRLTVT.

This clone has just a few counts. V usage is TRBV5-4 and J usage is TRBJ1-1; the D gene is possibly TRBD1 (5 bases). V was pared by 1 base and J by 1 base, with 8 bases between. CDR3 length: 14 residues. Germline lookup yields CDR1 SGHNT and CDR2 YYREEE (reference sequence). The CDR3 reads CASSLRQQNTEAFF. In DNA form, the CDR3 reads TGTGCCAGCAGCTTGCGACAGCAGAACACTGAAGCTTTCTTT.

The CDR3 DNA is TGTGCCATCAGTGATGGACTAGCGGCCCCCTACAATGAGCAGTTCTTC. Amino acid sequence: CAISDGLAAPYNEQFF. The chain is built from TRBV10-3 and TRBJ2-1; 10 nucleotides align to TRBD2. The CDR3 runs 16 residues. CDR1 ENHRY and CDR2 SYGVKD come from the germline V gene. J lost 2 bases, V lost 3 bases, and 4 bases had no gene match.

V and J are TRBV2 and TRBJ1-4; 8 bases agree with TRBD1. The CDR3 has 15 residues. With V trimmed by 7 bases and J by 2 bases, 6 bases remained unmatched. Germline V lookup: CDR1 SNHLY, CDR2 FYNNEI. CDR3: CASNSQGATNEKLFF. CDR3 coding DNA: TGTGCCAGCAACTCCCAGGGGGCTACTAATGAAAAACTGTTTTTT.

This chain uses TRBV14 with TRBJ1-2; D may be TRBD1 (5 bases). CDR1 and CDR2 (germline): SGHDN, FVKESK. The CDR3 is made up of 16 amino acids. Trimming took 1 base from V and 4 from J, leaving 16 bases between them. The CDR3 DNA reads TGTGCCAGCAGCCAAGGGGGCCATGACATTACCTATGGCTACACCTTC. Translating gives CASSQGGHDITYGYTF.

The gene calls are TRBV18 and TRBJ2-5; TRBD1 is a possible D gene (6 bases). Trimming cost V 3 bases and J 2 bases, with 13 bases left between them. The CDR3 has 15 amino acids. CDR1 is KGHSH, CDR2 LQKENI, per germline. CDR3 loop: CASSPDATGQETQYF. In DNA form, the CDR3 reads TGTGCCAGCTCACCCGACGCAACAGGGCAAGAGACCCAGTACTTC.

The rearrangement joins TRBV30 to TRBJ1-5; D possibly corresponds to TRBD1 (6 bases). Germline V gene sequence: CDR1 GTSNPN, CDR2 SVGIG (reference sequence). V lost 2 bases and J lost 3, with 11 bases in between. This CDR3 spans 14 amino acids. The chain's CDR3 is CAWSRDTYNQPQHF. The CDR3 region has the DNA TGTGCCTGGAGTCGGGACACATACAATCAGCCCCAGCATTTT.

This chain uses TRBV18 with TRBJ2-2, with a possible D match to TRBD2 (6 bases). CDR3 length equals 13 residues. The germline V gene encodes CDR1 KGHSH and CDR2 LQKENI. V gave up 6 bases and J gave up 7 bases, with 12 bases separating them. CDR3 nucleotide sequence: TGTGCCAGCTCGCGGGACCAGGGCGGGGAGCTGTTTTTT. Protein sequence: CASSRDQGGELFF.

The chain is built from TRBV4-2 and TRBJ2-3; 16 nucleotides align to TRBD2. The CDR3 runs to 19 residues. Losses at the gene ends were 2 bases for V and 6 bases for J; bases not matched to a gene: 11. Germline V CDR1 and CDR2: LGHNA, YNFKEQ. The CDR3 is CASSQRGTSGGAMPDTQYF. In nucleotides, the CDR3 is TGTGCCAGCAGCCAAAGGGGGACTAGCGGGGGGGCCATGCCGGATACGCAGTATTTT.